The present TCR beta chain was sequenced within a study of T cells in Graves' hyperthyroidism and ophthalmopathy. Patients with uncontrolled infections, other autoimmune diseases, pregnancy or lactation were excluded. The CDR3 runs 12 residues. V lost 4 bases and J lost 4, with 5 bases in between. Germline CDR1 reads MNHNS; CDR2 reads SASEGT. The investigators amplified TCR beta CDR3 regions from RNA transcripts. When the TCR CDR3 underwent first-round RT-PCR, the HTBI primer set was used. Each CDR3 protein is one row after TCRdb ran MiXCR on the multiplex PCR reads. The sample lists about half a million distinct CDR3 sequences, 15% to 20% occurring once.

This clonotype was sampled from a man aged 40-49 years with Graves' ophthalmopathy. The chain carries TRBV6-1 and TRBJ2-1; no clear D gene. Sequencing was performed on blood. Written as DNA, the CDR3 is TGTGCCAGCAGTGTCCCTTACAATGAGCAGTTCTTC. This encodes CASSVPYNEQFF.